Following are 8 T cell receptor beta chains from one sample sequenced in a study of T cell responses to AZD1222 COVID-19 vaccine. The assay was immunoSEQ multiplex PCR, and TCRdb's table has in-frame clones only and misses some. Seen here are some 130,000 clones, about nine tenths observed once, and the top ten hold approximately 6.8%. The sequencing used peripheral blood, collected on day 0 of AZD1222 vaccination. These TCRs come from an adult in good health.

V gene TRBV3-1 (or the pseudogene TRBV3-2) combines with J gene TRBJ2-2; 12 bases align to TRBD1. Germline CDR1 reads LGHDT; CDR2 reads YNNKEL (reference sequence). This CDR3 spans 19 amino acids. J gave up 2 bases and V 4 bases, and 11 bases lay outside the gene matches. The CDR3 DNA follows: TGTGCCAGCAGCCCCAATGGGGACAGGGGGCATAGAAACACCGGGGAGCTGTTTTTT. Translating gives CASSPNGDRGHRNTGELFF.

The CDR3 loop reads CASSNRLTRGPLHF. The DNA for the CDR3 is TGTGCCAGCAGCAACAGGCTAACGAGAGGACCCCTCCACTTT. This chain connects TRBV5-4 to TRBJ1-6; possible D gene TRBD1, 5 bases. V lost 4 bases to trimming and J lost 12 bases, with 17 bases between them. CDR1 SGHNT and CDR2 YYREEE come from the germline V gene (reference sequence). This CDR3 is built from 14 residues.

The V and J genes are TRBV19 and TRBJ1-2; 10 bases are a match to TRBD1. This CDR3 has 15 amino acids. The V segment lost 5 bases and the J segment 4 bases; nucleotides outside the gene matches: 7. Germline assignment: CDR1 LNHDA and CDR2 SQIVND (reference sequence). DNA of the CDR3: TGTGCCAGTAGTGCCCGGGACAGGGGTTTCTATGGCTACACCTTC. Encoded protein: CASSARDRGFYGYTF.

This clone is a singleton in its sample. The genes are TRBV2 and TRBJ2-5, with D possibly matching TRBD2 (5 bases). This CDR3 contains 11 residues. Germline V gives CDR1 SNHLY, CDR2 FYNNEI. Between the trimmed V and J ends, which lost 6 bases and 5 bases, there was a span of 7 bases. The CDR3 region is CASRVAETQYF. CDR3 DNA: TGTGCCAGCAGGGTAGCGGAGACCCAGTACTTC.

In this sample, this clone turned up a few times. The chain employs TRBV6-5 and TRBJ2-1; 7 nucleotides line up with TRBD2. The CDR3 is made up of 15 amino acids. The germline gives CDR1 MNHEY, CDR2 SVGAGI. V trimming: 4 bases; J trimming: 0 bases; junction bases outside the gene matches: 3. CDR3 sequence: CASSSTGGSYNEQFF. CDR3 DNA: TGTGCCAGCAGTTCGACGGGGGGCTCCTACAATGAGCAGTTCTTC.

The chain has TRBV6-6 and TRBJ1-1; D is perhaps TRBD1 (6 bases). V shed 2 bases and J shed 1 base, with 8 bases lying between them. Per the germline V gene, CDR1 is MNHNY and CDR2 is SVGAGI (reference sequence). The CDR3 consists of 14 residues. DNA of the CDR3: TGTGCCAGCAGTTACGTACAGGGGAACACTGAAGCTTTCTTT. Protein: CASSYVQGNTEAFF.

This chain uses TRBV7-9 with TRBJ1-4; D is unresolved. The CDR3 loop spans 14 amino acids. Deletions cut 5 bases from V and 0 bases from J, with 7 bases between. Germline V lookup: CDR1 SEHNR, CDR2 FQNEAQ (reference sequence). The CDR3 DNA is TGTGCCAGCAGCCCCGACCCAACTAATGAAAAACTGTTTTTT. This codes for CASSPDPTNEKLFF.

The CDR3 loop is CASSQDGGGQPQHF. CDR3 DNA sequence: TGCGCCAGCAGCCAAGATGGGGGAGGCCAGCCCCAGCATTTT. The V call is TRBV4-1, the J call TRBJ1-5, with a possible D match to TRBD1 (5 bases). Germline V gives CDR1 MGHRA, CDR2 YSYEKL. Trimming took 0 bases from V and 7 from J, leaving 10 bases between them. The CDR3 runs 14 residues.